This T cell receptor beta chain was documented in a study of cytomegalovirus exposure and HLA in healthy donors. The PCR used 60 Vbeta and 13 Jbeta primers. Assay used: immunoSEQ multiplex PCR; TCRdb lists only in-frame clones, some missing. The sample records 80,000 or so clones, approximately 72% being singletons. The CDR3 runs to 15 residues. The junction had 8 bases not matched to a gene; V was cut back by 5 bases and J by 4 bases. Germline V gene data show CDR1 as SEHNR and CDR2 as FQNEAQ (reference sequence). This TCR derives from a woman aged 40 to 50 in good health and CMV-seropositive. The rearrangement joins TRBV7-9 to TRBJ1-5; 7 nucleotides match TRBD1. Input material: PBMCs. The CDR3 loop is CASSPSGQSNQPQHF. The CDR3 DNA is TGTGCCAGCAGCCCATCGGGACAGTCTAATCAGCCCCAGCATTTT.